This TCR beta chain was obtained from a study of shared clonotypes between healthy human individuals. The overall study: For every donor, three CD4 naive, three CD4 memory, two CD8 naive and one CD8 memory plates were used.

Profiling relied on immunoSEQ multiplex PCR, and the TCRdb table lists in-frame clones only, not all of them. The sample carries more than 1,200,000 clones, approximately 98.5% recorded once. The CD4+ fraction was divided into a CD45RA+ naive subset and a CD45RA-negative memory subset. Sample: naive CD4+ T cells sorted from blood. As for subset: CD45RA+ positively selected. The sequence was collected from a young man in good health.

The CDR3: CASSQGLRSTDTQYF. CDR3 DNA: TGTGCCAGCAGCCAAGGTTTGCGGAGCACAGATACGCAGTATTTT. This chain links TRBV14 with TRBJ2-3; D gene ambiguous. The CDR3 length is 15 residues. The V end lost 1 base, the J end lost 0 bases, and 8 bases lay between the germline ends. Germline V lookup: CDR1 SGHDN, CDR2 FVKESK.